This TCR beta chain came from a study of T cells expressing NK-cell markers. Study background: Sorted CD3+CD56+NKG2C+, CD3+CD56+NKG2C- and CD3+CD56-NKG2C+ T cells provided the TCR beta repertoires. Among eight sequenced donors, seven carried HCMV seropositivity while one was seronegative.

TCRdb reprocessed the 5' RACE reads; each CDR3 protein has one entry and no DNA is given. The sample totals around 470,000 distinct CDR3 sequences; its top ten clones hold over 1.3%. The sequencing input was blood T cells: a sorted CD56 or NKG2C T cell subset, CD4+ or CD8+ T cells, or bulk PBMC T cells (not recorded which). The sequence came from a woman aged 45-59 years in good health.

Here the CDR3 reads CASSSGQLNYGYTF. This chain uses TRBV6-5 with TRBJ1-2. This CDR3 spans 14 amino acids. The germline CDR1 and CDR2 sequences are MNHEY and SVGAGI.